The 4 T cell receptor beta chains listed next were all sequenced from one sample in a study of blood T cell repertoires in COVID-19. The data were produced by immunoSEQ multiplex PCR, yet TCRdb's version contains in-frame clones alone and is incomplete. The sample holds approximately 100,000 clones, 80% to 90% seen once. Sequencing was performed on peripheral blood. The receptors were sampled from a woman in her twenties or thirties with acute or convalescent COVID-19.

The rearrangement links TRBV7-2 to TRBJ2-1, with 9 bases fitting TRBD2. The CDR3 has 17 residues. From germline, CDR1 is SGHTA and CDR2 FQGNSA. The J segment lost 1 base and the V segment lost 1 base, leaving 5 bases of the junction unmatched. CDR3 DNA: TGTGCCAGCAGCTTAGAGGCGGGGGGGCTGTCCTACAATGAGCAGTTCTTC. Encoded protein: CASSLEAGGLSYNEQFF.

The genes are TRBV5-1 and TRBJ1-1, with unresolved D. From germline, CDR1 is SGHRS and CDR2 YFSETQ. The V gene lost 4 bases and the J gene lost 5 bases, with 12 bases spanning the gap. The CDR3 contains 13 residues. CDR3 in DNA: TGCGCCAGCAGCGTGGGAGGGTTAACTGAAGCTTTCTTT. It yields the protein CASSVGGLTEAFF.

V usage is TRBV15 and J usage is TRBJ2-3, with D possibly TRBD2 on 6 matching bases. Trimming stripped 0 bases from V and 2 bases from J, with 9 bases between. CDR3 length: 15 residues. In germline, CDR1 is LNHNV, CDR2 YYDKDF (reference sequence). In DNA, the CDR3 is TGTGCCACCAGCAGAGACATAGCGGACACAGATACGCAGTATTTT. Translated: CATSRDIADTDTQYF. Complete variable domain (other parts from reference TRBV15 and TRBJ2-3): DAMVIQNPRYQVTQFGKPVTLSCSQTLNHNVMYWYQQKSSQAPKLLFHYYDKDFNNEADTPDNFQSRRPNTSFCFLDIRSPGLGDTAMYLCATSRDIADTDTQYFGPGTRLTVL.

This clone was detected once. The chain uses TRBV18 and TRBJ2-7, with 9 bases aligning to TRBD1. Looked up from germline, CDR1 is KGHSH and CDR2 is LQKENI. Trimming took 6 bases from V and 1 from J; bases not matched to a gene: 7. This CDR3 contains 15 residues. CDR3 region: CASSPGQGPSYEQYF. The DNA of the CDR3 is TGTGCCAGCTCCCCTGGACAGGGGCCATCCTACGAGCAGTACTTC.